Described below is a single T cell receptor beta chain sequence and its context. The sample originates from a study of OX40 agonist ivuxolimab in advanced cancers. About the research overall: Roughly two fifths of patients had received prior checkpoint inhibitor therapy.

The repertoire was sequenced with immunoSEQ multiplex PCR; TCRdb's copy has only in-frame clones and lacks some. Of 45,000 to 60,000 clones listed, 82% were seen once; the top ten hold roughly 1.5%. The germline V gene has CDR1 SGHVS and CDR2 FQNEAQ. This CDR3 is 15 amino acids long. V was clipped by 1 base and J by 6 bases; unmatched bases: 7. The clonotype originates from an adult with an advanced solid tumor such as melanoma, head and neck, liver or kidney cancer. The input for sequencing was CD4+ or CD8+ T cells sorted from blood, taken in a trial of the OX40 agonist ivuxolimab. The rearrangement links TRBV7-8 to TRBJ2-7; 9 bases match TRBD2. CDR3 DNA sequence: TGTGCCAGCAGCTTAGGGCTGCGGGGGGGTGGCGAGCAGTACTTC. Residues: CASSLGLRGGGEQYF.